This T cell receptor (beta chain) was captured in a study of T cells after yellow fever vaccination. Points from the study as a whole: Among all clonotypes, a small share was observed in both CD4 and CD8 compartments. Abundant clonotypes from the bulk population could contaminate FACS-sorted repertoires.

In the case of this clonotype: Its specificity is not known.

Conversion of TCR transcripts into cDNA relied on 5'RACE template switching, which added a universal primer site and UMIs. Using its own MiXCR run on the 5' RACE reads, TCRdb lists one record per CDR3 protein. The sample includes around 310,000 distinct CDR3 sequences, 3.6% of them seen just once. The sequencing used PBMCs, collected on the day of the yellow fever booster vaccination. The receptor was derived from a man aged 18-30 years who received the YFV17D yellow fever vaccine.

The CDR3 loop reads CASSLLLTSGGPKTQYF. The CDR3 bases are TGTGCCAGCAGCTTACTCCTGACTAGCGGGGGGCCCAAGACCCAGTACTTC. The chain carries TRBV7-2 and TRBJ2-5; 13 positions match TRBD2. The V and J ends lost 2 bases and 6 bases, in that order; junction bases with no gene match: 9. Germline values: CDR1 SGHTA, CDR2 FQGNSA. This CDR3 spans 17 amino acids. The full variable domain, rest sourced from reference TRBV7-2 and TRBJ2-5, is GAGVSQSPSNKVTEKGKDVELRCDPISGHTALYWYRQSLGQGLEFLIYFQGNSAPDKSGLPSDRFSAERTGGSVSTLTIQRTQQEDSAVYLCASSLLLTSGGPKTQYFGPGTRLLVL.